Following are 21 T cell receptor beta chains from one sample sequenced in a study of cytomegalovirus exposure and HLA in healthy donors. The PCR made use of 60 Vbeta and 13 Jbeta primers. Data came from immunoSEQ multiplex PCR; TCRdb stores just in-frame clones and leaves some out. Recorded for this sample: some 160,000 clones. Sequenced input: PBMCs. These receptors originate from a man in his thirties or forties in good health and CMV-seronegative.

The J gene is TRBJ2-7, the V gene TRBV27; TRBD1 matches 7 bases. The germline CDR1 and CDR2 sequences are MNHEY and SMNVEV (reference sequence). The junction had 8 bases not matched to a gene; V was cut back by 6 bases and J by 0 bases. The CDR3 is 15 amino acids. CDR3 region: CASSPGQVPSYEQYF. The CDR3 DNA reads TGTGCCAGCAGCCCCGGACAGGTTCCCTCCTACGAGCAGTACTTC.

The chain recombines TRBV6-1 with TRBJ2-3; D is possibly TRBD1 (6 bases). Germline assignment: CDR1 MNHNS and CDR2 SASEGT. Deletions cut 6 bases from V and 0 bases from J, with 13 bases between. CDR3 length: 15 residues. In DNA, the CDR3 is TGTGCCAGCAGGCCCAGGGGTGCTAGCACAGATACGCAGTATTTT. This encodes CASRPRGASTDTQYF.

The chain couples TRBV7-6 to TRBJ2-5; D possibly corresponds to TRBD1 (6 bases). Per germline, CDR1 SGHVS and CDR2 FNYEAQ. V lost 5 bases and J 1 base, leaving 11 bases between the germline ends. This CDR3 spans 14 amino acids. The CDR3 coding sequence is TGTGCCAGCAGCAACGCAGGGGCCCAAGAGACCCAGTACTTC. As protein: CASSNAGAQETQYF.

CDR3 region: CASSLTGRWVDEQFF. The CDR3 DNA is TGTGCCAGCAGTTTAACAGGACGTTGGGTGGATGAGCAGTTCTTC. This chain links TRBV27 with TRBJ2-1, with a possible D match to TRBD1 (5 bases). V gave up 2 bases and J gave up 8 bases, with 16 bases separating them. Germline values: CDR1 MNHEY, CDR2 SMNVEV (reference sequence). This CDR3 has 15 residues.

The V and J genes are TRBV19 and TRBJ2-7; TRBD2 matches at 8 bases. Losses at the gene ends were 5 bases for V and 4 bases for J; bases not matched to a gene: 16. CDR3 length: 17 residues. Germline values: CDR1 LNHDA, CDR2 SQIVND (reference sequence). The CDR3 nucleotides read TGTGCCAGTAGTCCATCGGGGGGACTAGGGGAGGTGTACGAGCAGTACTTC. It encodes CASSPSGGLGEVYEQYF.

CDR3 loop: CASSVADTQYF. In nucleotides, the CDR3 is TGTGCCAGCAGCGTCGCAGATACGCAGTATTTT. V and J are TRBV9 and TRBJ2-3; D is uncertain. Germline CDR1 SGDLS, CDR2 YYNGEE. The V end lost 2 bases, the J end lost 4 bases, and 2 bases lay between the germline ends. CDR3 length equals 11 residues. The full variable domain, rest sourced from reference TRBV9 and TRBJ2-3, is DSGVTQTPKHLITATGQRVTLRCSPRSGDLSVYWYQQSLDQGLQFLIQYYNGEERAKGNILERFSAQQFPDLHSELNLSSLELGDSALYFCASSVADTQYFGPGTRLTVL.

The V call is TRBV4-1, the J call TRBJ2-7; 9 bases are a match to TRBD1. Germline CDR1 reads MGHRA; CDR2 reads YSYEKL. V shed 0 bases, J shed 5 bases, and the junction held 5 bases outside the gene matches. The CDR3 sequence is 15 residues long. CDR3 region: CASSQEYRGRHEQYF. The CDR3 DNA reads TGCGCCAGCAGCCAAGAGTACAGGGGGCGACACGAGCAGTACTTC.

CDR3 protein: CAISPSNQPQHF. The CDR3 DNA sequence: TGTGCCATCAGCCCCTCCAATCAGCCCCAGCATTTT. V is TRBV10-3 and J is TRBJ1-5; D call uncertain. The CDR3 loop spans 12 amino acids. Germline V gene data show CDR1 as ENHRY and CDR2 as SYGVKD. The ends were cut back, 6 bases at V and 3 bases at J, with 6 bases in the middle.

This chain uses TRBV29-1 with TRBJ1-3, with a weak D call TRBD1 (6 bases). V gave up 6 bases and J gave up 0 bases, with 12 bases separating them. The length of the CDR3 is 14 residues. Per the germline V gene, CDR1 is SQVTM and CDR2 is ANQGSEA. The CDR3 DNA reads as TGCAGCGTCACACGGACAGCCTCTGGAAACACCATATATTTT. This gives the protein CSVTRTASGNTIYF.

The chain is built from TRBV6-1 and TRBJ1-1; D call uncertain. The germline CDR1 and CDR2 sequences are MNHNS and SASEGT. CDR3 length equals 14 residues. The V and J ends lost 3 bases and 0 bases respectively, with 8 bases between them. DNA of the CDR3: TGTGCCAGCAGTGAGGCCGGGGTGAACACTGAAGCTTTCTTT. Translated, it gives CASSEAGVNTEAFF.

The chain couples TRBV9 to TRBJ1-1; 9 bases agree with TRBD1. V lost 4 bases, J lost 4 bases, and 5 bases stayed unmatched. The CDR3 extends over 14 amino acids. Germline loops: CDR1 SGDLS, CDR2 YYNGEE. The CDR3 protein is CASSSTGGGTEAFF. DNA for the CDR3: TGTGCCAGCAGCTCCACAGGGGGCGGCACTGAAGCTTTCTTT.

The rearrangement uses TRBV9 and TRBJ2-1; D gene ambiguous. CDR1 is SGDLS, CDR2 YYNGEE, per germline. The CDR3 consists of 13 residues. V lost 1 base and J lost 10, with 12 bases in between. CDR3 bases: TGTGCCAGCAGCGTATCCTCGACGGAGGAGCAGTTCTTC. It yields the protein CASSVSSTEEQFF.

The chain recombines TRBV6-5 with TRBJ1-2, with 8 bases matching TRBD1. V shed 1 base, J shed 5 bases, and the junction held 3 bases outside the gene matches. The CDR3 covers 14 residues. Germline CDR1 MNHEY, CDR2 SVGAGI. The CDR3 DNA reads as TGTGCCAGCAGTTACTACAGGGGGAAATATGGCTACACCTTC. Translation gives CASSYYRGKYGYTF.

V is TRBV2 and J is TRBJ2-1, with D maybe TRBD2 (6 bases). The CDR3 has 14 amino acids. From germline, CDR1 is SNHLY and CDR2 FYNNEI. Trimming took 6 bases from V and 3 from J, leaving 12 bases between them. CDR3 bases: TGTGCCAGCAGCGGAGGGACGGTCTACAATGAGCAGTTCTTC. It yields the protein CASSGGTVYNEQFF.

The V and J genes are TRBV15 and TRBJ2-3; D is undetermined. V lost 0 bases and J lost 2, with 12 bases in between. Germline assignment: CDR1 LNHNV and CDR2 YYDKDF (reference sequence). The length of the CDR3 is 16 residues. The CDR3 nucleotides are TGTGCCACCAGCAGAGATTTGGGCAGTGTCACAGATACGCAGTATTTT. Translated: CATSRDLGSVTDTQYF.

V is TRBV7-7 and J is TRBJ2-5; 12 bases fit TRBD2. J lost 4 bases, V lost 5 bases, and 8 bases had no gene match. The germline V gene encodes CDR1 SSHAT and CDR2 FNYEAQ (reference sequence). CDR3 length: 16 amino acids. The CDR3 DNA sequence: TGTGCCAGCAGCCCGCTAGCGGGAGGGCTCGTAGAGACCCAGTACTTC. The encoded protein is CASSPLAGGLVETQYF.

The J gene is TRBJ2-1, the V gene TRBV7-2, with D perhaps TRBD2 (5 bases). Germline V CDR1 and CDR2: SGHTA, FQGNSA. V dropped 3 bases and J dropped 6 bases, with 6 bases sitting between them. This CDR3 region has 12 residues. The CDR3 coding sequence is TGTGCCAGCAGCTTGGGAGCCAATGAGCAGTTCTTC. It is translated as CASSLGANEQFF.

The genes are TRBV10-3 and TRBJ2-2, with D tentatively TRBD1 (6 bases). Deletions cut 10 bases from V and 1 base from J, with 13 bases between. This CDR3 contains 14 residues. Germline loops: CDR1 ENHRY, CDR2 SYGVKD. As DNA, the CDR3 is TGTGCCACCTTACGGACAGAGAACACCGGGGAGCTGTTTTTT. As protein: CATLRTENTGELFF.

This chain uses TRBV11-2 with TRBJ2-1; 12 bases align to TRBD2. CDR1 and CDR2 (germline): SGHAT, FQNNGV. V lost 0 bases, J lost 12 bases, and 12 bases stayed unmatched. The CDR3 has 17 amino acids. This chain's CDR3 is CASSLEGGTSGLKVQFF. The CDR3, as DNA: TGTGCCAGCAGCTTAGAAGGAGGGACTAGCGGGCTAAAAGTGCAGTTCTTC.

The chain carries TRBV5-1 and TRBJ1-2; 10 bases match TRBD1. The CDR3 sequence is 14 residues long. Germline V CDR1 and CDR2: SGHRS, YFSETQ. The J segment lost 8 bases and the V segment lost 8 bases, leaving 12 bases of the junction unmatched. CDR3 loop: CASYPGQGIGGYTF. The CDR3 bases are TGCGCCAGTTACCCGGGACAGGGGATAGGGGGCTACACCTTC.

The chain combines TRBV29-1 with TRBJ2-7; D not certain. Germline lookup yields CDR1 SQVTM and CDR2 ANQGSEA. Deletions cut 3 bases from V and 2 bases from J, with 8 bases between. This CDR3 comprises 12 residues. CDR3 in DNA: TGCAGCGTTGAGGGCAGCACCTACGAGCAGTACTTC. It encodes CSVEGSTYEQYF.